This passage covers 9 T cell receptor beta chains from one sample sequenced in a study of PD-1 blockade in classical Hodgkin lymphoma. Described time point: cycle 4 day 1 (C4D1), after more than 5 weeks of nivolumab. Autologous stem cell transplantation was followed by relapse in every patient, and brentuximab vedotin exposure varied. The assay was immunoSEQ multiplex PCR, and TCRdb's table has in-frame clones only and misses some. In the table there are some 39,000 clones, 78% of which are singletons. The source material was peripheral blood mononuclear cells (PBMCs), sampled before the fourth cycle of nivolumab. These receptor sequences come from a human donor with classical Hodgkin lymphoma.

This clone was seen only a few times. The chain combines TRBV19 with TRBJ2-5; D gene unclear. Between the trimmed V and J ends, which lost 5 bases and 3 bases, there was a span of 10 bases. Germline V gene lookup returns CDR1 LNHDA and CDR2 SQIVND (reference sequence). This CDR3 is 13 amino acids long. Here the CDR3 DNA reads TGTGCCAGTAGTGTAAACAGAGAAGAGACCCAGTACTTC. Protein sequence: CASSVNREETQYF.

The chain links TRBV6-1 to TRBJ2-4, with D uncertain. The CDR3 spans 13 residues. V was shortened by 3 bases and J by 7 bases, with 10 bases between the two germline ends. Per germline, CDR1 MNHNS and CDR2 SASEGT. The CDR3 loop reads CASSDEGWNIQYF. CDR3 bases: TGTGCCAGCAGTGATGAAGGTTGGAACATTCAGTACTTC.

For the CDR3, the DNA is TGCGCCAGCAGCTCCGTAGCGGGGACCTACAATGAGCAGTTCTTC. Translating it yields CASSSVAGTYNEQFF. This sequence joins TRBV5-1 and TRBJ2-1; 8 bases are shared with TRBD2. J lost 2 bases, V lost 3 bases, and 4 bases had no gene match. Germline V CDR1 and CDR2: SGHRS, YFSETQ. The CDR3 contains 15 residues.

This chain uses TRBV7-8 with TRBJ1-2; 9 bases align to TRBD1. The CDR3 is 17 residues long. Germline V lookup: CDR1 SGHVS, CDR2 FQNEAQ. With V trimmed by 4 bases and J by 1 base, 10 bases remained unmatched. The CDR3 loop reads CASSSYGQGTNNYGYTF. The CDR3 DNA sequence: TGTGCCAGCAGCTCTTACGGACAGGGGACCAATAACTATGGCTACACCTTC. The whole variable domain, remainder taken from reference TRBV7-8 and TRBJ1-2, is GAGVSQSPRYKVAKRGQDVALRCDPISGHVSLFWYQQALGQGPEFLTYFQNEAQLDKSGLPSDRFFAERPEGSVSTLKIQRTQQEDSAVYLCASSSYGQGTNNYGYTFGSGTRLTVV.

The chain links TRBV4-2 to TRBJ1-2; 7 bases fit TRBD1. Losses at the gene ends were 4 bases for V and 4 bases for J; bases not matched to a gene: 9. Germline loops: CDR1 LGHNA, CDR2 YNFKEQ. CDR3 length: 15 residues. The CDR3 sequence: CASSPTGAQRYGYTF. The CDR3 region has the DNA TGTGCCAGCAGCCCTACAGGGGCCCAGCGCTATGGCTACACCTTC.

The V and J genes are TRBV9 and TRBJ1-2; TRBD1 might be the D (5 bases). The CDR3 loop spans 14 amino acids. The V gene's germline CDR1 is SGDLS and CDR2 YYNGEE. With 4 bases removed from V and 6 bases from J, the gap between germline ends came to 16 bases. CDR3 sequence reads: CASSFQGGENGYTF. For the CDR3, the DNA is TGTGCCAGCAGCTTCCAGGGCGGGGAGAATGGCTACACCTTC. The variable domain in full, with the rest retrieved from reference TRBV9 and TRBJ1-2, is DSGVTQTPKHLITATGQRVTLRCSPRSGDLSVYWYQQSLDQGLQFLIQYYNGEERAKGNILERFSAQQFPDLHSELNLSSLELGDSALYFCASSFQGGENGYTFGSGTRLTVV.

The chain uses TRBV18 and TRBJ2-1; the D gene is possibly TRBD2 (5 bases). Germline CDR1 reads KGHSH; CDR2 reads LQKENI. Between the trimmed V and J ends, which lost 6 bases and 0 bases, there was a span of 12 bases. CDR3 size: 15 residues. CDR3 in DNA: TGTGCCAGCTCCCCCCTACGGGGCTCCTACAATGAGCAGTTCTTC. It specifies CASSPLRGSYNEQFF.

This chain joins TRBV11-2 and TRBJ2-1, with D perhaps TRBD1 or TRBD2 (5 bases each). Germline CDR1 is SGHAT and CDR2 is FQNNGV. V dropped 2 bases and J dropped 8 bases, with 13 bases sitting between them. The CDR3 totals 14 residues. The CDR3 loop is CASSLYPSGHEQFF. Written as DNA, the CDR3 is TGTGCCAGCAGCTTATATCCCTCGGGGCATGAGCAGTTCTTC.

This chain connects TRBV7-2 to TRBJ1-1; D is uncertain. V was shortened by 1 base and J by 4 bases, with 10 bases between the two germline ends. The CDR3 has 14 amino acids. CDR1 and CDR2 (germline): SGHTA, FQGNSA. CDR3 DNA sequence: TGTGCCAGCAGCTTAGTACGGGTTAGCACTGAAGCTTTCTTT. Protein sequence: CASSLVRVSTEAFF.